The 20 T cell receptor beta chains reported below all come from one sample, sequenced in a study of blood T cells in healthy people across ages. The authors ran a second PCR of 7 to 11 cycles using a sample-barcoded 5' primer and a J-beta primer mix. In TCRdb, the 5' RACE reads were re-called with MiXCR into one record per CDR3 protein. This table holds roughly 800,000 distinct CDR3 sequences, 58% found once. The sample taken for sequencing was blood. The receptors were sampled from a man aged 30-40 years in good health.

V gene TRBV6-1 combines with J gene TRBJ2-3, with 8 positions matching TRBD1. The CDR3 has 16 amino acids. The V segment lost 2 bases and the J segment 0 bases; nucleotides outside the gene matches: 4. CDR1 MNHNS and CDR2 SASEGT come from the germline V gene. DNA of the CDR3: TGTGCCAGCAGTGAATGGCAGGGGGCTAGCACAGATACGCAGTATTTT. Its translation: CASSEWQGASTDTQYF.

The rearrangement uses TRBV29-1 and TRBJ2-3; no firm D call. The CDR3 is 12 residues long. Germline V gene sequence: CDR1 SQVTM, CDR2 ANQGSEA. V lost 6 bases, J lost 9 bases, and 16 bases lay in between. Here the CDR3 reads CSVPDLVWTQYF. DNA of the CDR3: TGCAGCGTCCCAGATTTGGTATGGACGCAGTATTTT.

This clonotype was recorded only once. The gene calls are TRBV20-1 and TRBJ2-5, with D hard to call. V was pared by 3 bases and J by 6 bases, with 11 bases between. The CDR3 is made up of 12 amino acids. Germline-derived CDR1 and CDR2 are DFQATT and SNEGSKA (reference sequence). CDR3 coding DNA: TGCAGTGCTAGTCTGGGGTCGAAGACCCAGTACTTC. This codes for CSASLGSKTQYF.

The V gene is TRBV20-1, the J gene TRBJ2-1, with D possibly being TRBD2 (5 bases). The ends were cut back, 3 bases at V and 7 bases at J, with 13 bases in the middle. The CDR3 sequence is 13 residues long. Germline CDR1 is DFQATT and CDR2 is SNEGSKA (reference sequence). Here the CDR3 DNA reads TGCAGTGCTAGTTCCGCTAGCCGGAATGAGCAGTTCTTC. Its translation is CSASSASRNEQFF.

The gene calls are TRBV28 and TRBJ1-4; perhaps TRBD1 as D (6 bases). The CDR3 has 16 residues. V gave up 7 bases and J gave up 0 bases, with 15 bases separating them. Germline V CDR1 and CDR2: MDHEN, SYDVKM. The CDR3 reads CASNTGSTATNEKLFF. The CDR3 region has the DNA TGTGCCAGCAACACAGGGAGTACAGCAACTAATGAAAAACTGTTTTTT.

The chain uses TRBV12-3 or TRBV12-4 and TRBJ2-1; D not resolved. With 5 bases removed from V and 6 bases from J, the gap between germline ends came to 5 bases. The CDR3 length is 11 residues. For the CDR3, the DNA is TGTGCCAGCAGTGCTGTCAATGAGCAGTTCTTC. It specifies CASSAVNEQFF.

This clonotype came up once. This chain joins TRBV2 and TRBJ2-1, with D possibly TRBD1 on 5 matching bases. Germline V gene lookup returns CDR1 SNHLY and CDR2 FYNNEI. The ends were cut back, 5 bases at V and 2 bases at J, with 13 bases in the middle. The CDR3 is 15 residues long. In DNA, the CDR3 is TGTGCCAGCAGTAAGGACATTACCACCTACAATGAGCAGTTCTTC. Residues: CASSKDITTYNEQFF.

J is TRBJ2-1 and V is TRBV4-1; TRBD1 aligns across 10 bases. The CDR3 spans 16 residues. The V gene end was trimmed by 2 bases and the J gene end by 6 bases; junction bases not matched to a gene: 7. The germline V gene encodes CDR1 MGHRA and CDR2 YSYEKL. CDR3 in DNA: TGCGCCAGCAGCCAAACCCCGGGACAGGGGCTCAATGAGCAGTTCTTC. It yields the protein CASSQTPGQGLNEQFF.

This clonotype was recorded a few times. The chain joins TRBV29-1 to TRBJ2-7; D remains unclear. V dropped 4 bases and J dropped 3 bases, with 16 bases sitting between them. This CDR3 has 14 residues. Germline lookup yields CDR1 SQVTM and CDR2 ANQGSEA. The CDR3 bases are TGCAGCGTTGCGTCCCTAGTCGGCCACTACGAGCAGTACTTC. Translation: CSVASLVGHYEQYF.

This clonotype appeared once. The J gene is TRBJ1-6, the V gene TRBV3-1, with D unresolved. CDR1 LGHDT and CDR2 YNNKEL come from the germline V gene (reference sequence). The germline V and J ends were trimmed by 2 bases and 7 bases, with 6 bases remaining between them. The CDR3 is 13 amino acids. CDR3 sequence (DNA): TGTGCCAGCAGCCAACAGTCCAATTCACCCCTCCACTTT. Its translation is CASSQQSNSPLHF.

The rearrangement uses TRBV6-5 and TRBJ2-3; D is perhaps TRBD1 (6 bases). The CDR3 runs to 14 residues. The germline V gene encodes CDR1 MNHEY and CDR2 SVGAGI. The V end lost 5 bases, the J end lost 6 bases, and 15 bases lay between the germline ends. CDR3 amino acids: CASSTRQARDTQYF. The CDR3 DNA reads TGTGCCAGCAGTACCCGACAGGCCCGGGATACGCAGTATTTT.

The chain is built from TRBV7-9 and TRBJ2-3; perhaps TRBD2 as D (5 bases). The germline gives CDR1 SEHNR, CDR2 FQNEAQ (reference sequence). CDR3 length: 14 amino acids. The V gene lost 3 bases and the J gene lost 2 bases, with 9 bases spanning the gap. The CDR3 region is CASSFVGDTDTQYF. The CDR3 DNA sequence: TGTGCCAGCAGCTTCGTCGGGGACACAGATACGCAGTATTTT.

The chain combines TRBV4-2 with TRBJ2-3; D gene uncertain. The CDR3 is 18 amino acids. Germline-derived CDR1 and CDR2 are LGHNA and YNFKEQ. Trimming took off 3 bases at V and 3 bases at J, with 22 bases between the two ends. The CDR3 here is CASSHKLTERGATDTQYF. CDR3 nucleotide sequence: TGTGCCAGCAGCCACAAACTAACCGAACGAGGAGCTACAGATACGCAGTATTTT.

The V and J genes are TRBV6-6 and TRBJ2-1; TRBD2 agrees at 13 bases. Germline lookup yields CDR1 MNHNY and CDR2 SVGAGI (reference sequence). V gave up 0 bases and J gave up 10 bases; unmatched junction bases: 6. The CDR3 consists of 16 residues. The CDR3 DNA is TGTGCCAGCAGTTACTCCCTGGGACTAGCGGGAATGGAGCAGTTCTTC. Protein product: CASSYSLGLAGMEQFF.

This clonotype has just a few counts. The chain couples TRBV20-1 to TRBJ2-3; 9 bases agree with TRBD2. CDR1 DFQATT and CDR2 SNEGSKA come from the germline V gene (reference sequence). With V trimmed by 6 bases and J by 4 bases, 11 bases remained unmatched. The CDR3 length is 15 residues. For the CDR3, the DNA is TGCAGTGCCCCCTCGTTGCGGGGGGGGGCAGATACGCAGTATTTT. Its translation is CSAPSLRGGADTQYF.

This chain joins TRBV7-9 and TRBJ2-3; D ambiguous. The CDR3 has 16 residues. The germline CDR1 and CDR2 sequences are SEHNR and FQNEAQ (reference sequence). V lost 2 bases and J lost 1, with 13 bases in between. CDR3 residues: CASSLMEEVGTDTQYF. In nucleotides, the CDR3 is TGTGCCAGCAGCTTAATGGAAGAGGTTGGCACAGATACGCAGTATTTT.

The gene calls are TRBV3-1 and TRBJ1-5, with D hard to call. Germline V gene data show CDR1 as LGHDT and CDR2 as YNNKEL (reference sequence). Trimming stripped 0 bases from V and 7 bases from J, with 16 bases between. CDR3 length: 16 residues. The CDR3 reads CASSQDFGDQVQPQHF. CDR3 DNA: TGTGCCAGCAGCCAAGATTTTGGAGATCAAGTGCAGCCCCAGCATTTT.

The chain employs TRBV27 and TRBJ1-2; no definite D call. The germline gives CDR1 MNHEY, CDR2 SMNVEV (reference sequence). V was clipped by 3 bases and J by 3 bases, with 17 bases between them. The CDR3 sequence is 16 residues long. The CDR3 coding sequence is TGTGCCAGCAGTTTGGAGGGAGCTGGTGATGACTATGGCTACACCTTC. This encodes CASSLEGAGDDYGYTF.

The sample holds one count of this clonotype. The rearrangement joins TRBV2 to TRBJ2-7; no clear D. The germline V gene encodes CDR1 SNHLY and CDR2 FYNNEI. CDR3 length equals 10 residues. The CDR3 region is CAAGSYEQYF. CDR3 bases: TGTGCAGCCGGGTCCTACGAGCAGTACTTC.

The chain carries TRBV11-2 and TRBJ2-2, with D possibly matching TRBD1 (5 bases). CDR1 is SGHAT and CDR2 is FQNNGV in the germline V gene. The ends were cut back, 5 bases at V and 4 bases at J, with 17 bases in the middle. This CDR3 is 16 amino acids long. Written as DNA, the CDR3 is TGTGCCAGCAGCCCTATTTGGGGCCCGCGCACCGGGGAGCTGTTTTTT. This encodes CASSPIWGPRTGELFF.